This T cell receptor beta chain was sequenced for a study of T-cell memory formation after mild COVID-19. TCRdb independently ran MiXCR on the 5' RACE reads; one entry per CDR3 protein. The sample has 190,000 or so distinct CDR3 sequences, about 20% seen once. Notes on this clonotype: The target antigen is unknown.

General study findings and limits: Second-wave clones that peaked on day 37 lacked confirmed SARS-CoV-2 specificity. Shrinking CD4+ clones resided mostly in CM and EM, and CD8+ ones in EMRA. Balance between CD4 and CD8 was seen in clones contracting day 15 to 85, and a CD4+ lean was seen in later expanders. Pre-infection memory harbored some responding clones, suggesting cross-reactive memory joined.

Sample: PBMCs or a T cell subset sorted from them (not recorded which). This sequence was found in an adult woman who had mild COVID-19 (a few samples of this study predate the infection). Cell type and time point are not known.

The CDR3 protein is CASSQVEQGDQPQHF. The CDR3 DNA reads TGTGCCAGCAGCCAAGTAGAACAGGGGGATCAGCCCCAGCATTTT. V usage is TRBV4-2 and J usage is TRBJ1-5; TRBD1 aligns across 8 bases. This CDR3 is 15 amino acids long. The V and J ends lost 1 base and 5 bases, in that order; junction bases with no gene match: 4. Germline V gene sequence: CDR1 LGHNA, CDR2 YNFKEQ.